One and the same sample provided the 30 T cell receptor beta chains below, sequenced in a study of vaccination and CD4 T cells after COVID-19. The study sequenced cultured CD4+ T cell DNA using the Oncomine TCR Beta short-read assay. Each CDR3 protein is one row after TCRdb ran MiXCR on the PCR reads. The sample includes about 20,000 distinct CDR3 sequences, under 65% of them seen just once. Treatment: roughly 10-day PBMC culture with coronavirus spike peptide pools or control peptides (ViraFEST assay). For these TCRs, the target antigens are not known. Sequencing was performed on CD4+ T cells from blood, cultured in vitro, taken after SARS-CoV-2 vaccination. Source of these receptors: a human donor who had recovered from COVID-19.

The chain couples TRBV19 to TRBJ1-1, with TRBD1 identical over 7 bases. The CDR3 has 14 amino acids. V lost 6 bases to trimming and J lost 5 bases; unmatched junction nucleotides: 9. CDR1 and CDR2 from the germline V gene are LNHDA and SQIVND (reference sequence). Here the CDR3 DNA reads TGTGCCAGTAGAGCGGGGAGGGGGCGAACTGAAGCTTTCTTT. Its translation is CASRAGRGRTEAFF.

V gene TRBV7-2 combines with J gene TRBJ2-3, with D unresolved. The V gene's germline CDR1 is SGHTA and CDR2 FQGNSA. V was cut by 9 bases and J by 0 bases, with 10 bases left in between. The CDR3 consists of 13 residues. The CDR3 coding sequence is TGTGCCAGTTTAATTCCTAGCACAGATACGCAGTATTTT. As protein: CASLIPSTDTQYF.

The CDR3 loop is CSASFSLGLAGTDTQYF. CDR3 sequence (DNA): TGCAGTGCTAGCTTTTCTCTAGGGCTAGCGGGAACAGATACGCAGTATTTT. This chain links TRBV20-1 with TRBJ2-3; the match to TRBD2 covers 9 bases. This CDR3 is built from 17 residues. With 3 bases clipped from V and 3 bases from J, the junction kept 13 bases outside the gene matches. Germline CDR1 reads DFQATT; CDR2 reads SNEGSKA (reference sequence).

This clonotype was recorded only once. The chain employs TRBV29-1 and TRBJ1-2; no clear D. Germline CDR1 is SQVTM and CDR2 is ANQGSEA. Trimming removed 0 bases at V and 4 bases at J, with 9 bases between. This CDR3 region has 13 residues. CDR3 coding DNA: TGCAGCGTTGAAGAAACTGGGTTCTATGGCTACACCTTC. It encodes CSVEETGFYGYTF.

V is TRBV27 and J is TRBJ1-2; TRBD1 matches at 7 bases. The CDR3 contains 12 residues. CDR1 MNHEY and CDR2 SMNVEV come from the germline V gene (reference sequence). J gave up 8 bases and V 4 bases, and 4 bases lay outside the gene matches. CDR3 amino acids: CASSSRTGGYTF. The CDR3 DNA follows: TGTGCCAGCAGTTCCCGGACAGGCGGCTACACCTTC.

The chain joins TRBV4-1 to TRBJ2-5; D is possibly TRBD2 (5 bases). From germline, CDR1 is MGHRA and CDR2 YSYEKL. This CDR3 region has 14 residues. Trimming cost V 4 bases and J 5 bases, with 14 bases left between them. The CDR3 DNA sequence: TGCGCCAGCAGCCCGACCCGCCGAGGGGAGACCCAGTACTTC. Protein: CASSPTRRGETQYF.

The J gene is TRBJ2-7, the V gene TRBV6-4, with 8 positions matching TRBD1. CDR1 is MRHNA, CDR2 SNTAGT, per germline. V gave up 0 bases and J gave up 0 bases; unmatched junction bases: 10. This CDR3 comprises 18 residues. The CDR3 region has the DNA TGTGCCAGCAGTGACTCAGAGGGCGACAGGGGAAGCTCCTACGAGCAGTACTTC. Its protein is CASSDSEGDRGSSYEQYF.

CDR3: CASSQNGVGQEKAFF. In DNA form, the CDR3 reads TGCGCCAGCAGCCAAAATGGAGTTGGACAGGAGAAAGCTTTCTTT. J is TRBJ1-1 and V is TRBV4-1, with 7 bases identical to TRBD1. Germline CDR1 MGHRA, CDR2 YSYEKL. The CDR3 loop spans 15 amino acids. V lost 2 bases, J lost 9 bases, and 12 bases stayed unmatched.

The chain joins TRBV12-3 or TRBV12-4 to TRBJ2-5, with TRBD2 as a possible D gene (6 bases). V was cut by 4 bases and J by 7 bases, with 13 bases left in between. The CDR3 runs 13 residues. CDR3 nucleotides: TGTGCCAGCAGTTGGGCGGCGGGGATGACCCAGTACTTC. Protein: CASSWAAGMTQYF.

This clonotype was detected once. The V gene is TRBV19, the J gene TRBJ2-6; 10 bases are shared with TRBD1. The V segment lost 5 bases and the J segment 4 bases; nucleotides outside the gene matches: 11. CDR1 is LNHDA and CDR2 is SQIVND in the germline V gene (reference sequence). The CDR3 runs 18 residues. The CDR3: CASSLSGTGAEGANVLTF. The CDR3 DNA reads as TGTGCCAGTAGTCTCTCCGGGACAGGGGCTGAAGGGGCCAACGTCCTGACTTTC.

The CDR3 coding sequence is TGTGCCAGCAGCCCGTACTCCGGGGGGACCGGGGAGCTGTTTTTT. Residues: CASSPYSGGTGELFF. The V and J genes are TRBV11-3 and TRBJ2-2; 7 positions match TRBD2. Germline CDR1 SGHNT, CDR2 YENEEA. This CDR3 contains 15 residues. The V segment lost 5 bases and the J segment 5 bases; nucleotides outside the gene matches: 8.

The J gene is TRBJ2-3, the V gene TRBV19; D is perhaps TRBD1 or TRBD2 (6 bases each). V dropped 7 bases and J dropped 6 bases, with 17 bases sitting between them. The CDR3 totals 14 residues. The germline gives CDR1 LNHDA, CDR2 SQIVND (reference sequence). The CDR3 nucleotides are TGTGCCAGTACCAATTTAGGGGGGAGCGATACGCAGTATTTT. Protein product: CASTNLGGSDTQYF. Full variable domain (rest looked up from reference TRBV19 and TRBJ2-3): DGGITQSPKYLFRKEGQNVTLSCEQNLNHDAMYWYRQDPGQGLRLIYYSQIVNDFQKGDIAEGYSVSREKKESFPLTVTSAQKNPTAFYLCASTNLGGSDTQYFGPGTRLTVL.

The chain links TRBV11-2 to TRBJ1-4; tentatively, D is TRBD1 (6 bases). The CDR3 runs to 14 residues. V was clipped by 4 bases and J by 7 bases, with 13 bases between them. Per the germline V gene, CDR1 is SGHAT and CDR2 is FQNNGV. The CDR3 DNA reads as TGTGCCAGCAGCTCCACAGGGAGAGGTGAAAAACTGTTTTTT. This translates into CASSSTGRGEKLFF. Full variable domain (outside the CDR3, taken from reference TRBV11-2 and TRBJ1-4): EAGVAQSPRYKIIEKRQSVAFWCNPISGHATLYWYQQILGQGPKLLIQFQNNGVVDDSQLPKDRFSAERLKGVDSTLKIQPAKLEDSAVYLCASSSTGRGEKLFFGSGTQLSVL.

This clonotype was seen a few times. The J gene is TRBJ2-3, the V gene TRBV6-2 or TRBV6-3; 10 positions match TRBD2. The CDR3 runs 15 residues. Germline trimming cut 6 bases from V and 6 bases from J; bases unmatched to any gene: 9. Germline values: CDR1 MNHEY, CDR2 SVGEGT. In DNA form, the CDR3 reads TGTGCCAGCAGCCCGAGACTAGCGGGCGGGGATACGCAGTATTTT. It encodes CASSPRLAGGDTQYF.

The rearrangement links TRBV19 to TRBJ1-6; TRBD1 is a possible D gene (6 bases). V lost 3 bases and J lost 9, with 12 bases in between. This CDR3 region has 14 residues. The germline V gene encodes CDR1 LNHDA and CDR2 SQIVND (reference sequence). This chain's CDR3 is CASSMLGGVSPLHF. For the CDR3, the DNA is TGTGCCAGTAGTATGCTGGGGGGCGTTTCACCCCTCCACTTT. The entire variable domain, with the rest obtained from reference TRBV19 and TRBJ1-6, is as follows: DGGITQSPKYLFRKEGQNVTLSCEQNLNHDAMYWYRQDPGQGLRLIYYSQIVNDFQKGDIAEGYSVSREKKESFPLTVTSAQKNPTAFYLCASSMLGGVSPLHFGNGTRLTVT.

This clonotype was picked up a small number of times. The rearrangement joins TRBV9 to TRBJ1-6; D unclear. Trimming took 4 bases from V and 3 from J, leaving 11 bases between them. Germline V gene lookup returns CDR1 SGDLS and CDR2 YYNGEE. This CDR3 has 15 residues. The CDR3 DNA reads TGTGCCAGCAGCCCCGATGTGATCTATAATTCACCCCTCCACTTT. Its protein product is CASSPDVIYNSPLHF.

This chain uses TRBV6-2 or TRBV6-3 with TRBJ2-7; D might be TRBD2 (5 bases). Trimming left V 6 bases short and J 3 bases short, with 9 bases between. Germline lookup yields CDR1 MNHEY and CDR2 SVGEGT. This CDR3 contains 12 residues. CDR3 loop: CASRSSGYEQYF. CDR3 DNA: TGTGCCAGCAGGTCGAGCGGCTACGAGCAGTACTTC.

The CDR3 spells CASSSQGGTEAFF. CDR3 bases: TGTGCCAGCAGCTCACAGGGAGGAACTGAAGCTTTCTTT. The rearrangement links TRBV7-2 to TRBJ1-1, with D possibly matching TRBD1 (6 bases). Germline V gene data show CDR1 as SGHTA and CDR2 as FQGNSA. The CDR3 loop spans 13 amino acids. V was clipped by 4 bases and J by 5 bases, with 11 bases between them.

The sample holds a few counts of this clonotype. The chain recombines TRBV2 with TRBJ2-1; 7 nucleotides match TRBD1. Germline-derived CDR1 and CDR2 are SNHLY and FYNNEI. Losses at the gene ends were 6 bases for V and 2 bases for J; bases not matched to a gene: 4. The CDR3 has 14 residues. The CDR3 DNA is TGTGCCAGCAGGACAGGGATCACCTACAATGAGCAGTTCTTC. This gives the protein CASRTGITYNEQFF.

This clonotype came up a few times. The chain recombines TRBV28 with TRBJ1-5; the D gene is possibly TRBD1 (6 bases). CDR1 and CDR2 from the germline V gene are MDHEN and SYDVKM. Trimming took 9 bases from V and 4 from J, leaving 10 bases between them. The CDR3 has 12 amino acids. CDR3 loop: CASTGSNQPQHF. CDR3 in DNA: TGTGCCAGTACAGGGTCTAATCAGCCCCAGCATTTT.

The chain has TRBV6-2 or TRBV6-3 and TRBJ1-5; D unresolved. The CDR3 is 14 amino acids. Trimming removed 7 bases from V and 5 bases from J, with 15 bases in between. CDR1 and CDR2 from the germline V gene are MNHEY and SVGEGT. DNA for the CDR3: TGTGCCAGCACCCCCGTGAGGACCCATCAGCCCCAGCATTTT. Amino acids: CASTPVRTHQPQHF.

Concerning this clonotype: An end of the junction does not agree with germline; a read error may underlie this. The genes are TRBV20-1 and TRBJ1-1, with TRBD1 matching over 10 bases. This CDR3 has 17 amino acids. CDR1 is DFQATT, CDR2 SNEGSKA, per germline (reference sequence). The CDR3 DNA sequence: TGCAGTGCTAGAGTAATCACCCCGGGACAGGGGAACGCTGAAGCTTTCTTT. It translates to CSARVITPGQGNAEAFF.

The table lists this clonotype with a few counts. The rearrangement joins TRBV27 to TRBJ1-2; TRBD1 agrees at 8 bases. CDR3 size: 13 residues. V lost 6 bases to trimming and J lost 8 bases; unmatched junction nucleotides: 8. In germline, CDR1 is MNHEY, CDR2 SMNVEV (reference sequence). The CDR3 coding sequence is TGTGCCAGCAGGGTATCGACAGGGGACGGCTACACCTTC. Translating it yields CASRVSTGDGYTF.

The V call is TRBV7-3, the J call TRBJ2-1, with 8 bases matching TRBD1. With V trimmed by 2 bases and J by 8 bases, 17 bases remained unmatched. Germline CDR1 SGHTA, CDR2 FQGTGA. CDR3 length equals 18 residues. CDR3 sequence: CASSLFPTGEDGEYEQFF. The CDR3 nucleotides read TGTGCCAGCAGCTTATTCCCGACAGGGGAGGATGGGGAGTATGAGCAGTTCTTC.

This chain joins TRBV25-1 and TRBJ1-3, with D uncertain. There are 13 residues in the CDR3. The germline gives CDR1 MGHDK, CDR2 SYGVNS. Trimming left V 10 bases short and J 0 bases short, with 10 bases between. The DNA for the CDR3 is TGTGCCACCCGACGAAGCTCTGGAAACACCATATATTTT. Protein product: CATRRSSGNTIYF.

CDR3 amino acids: CASRRDTMNTEAFF. CDR3 DNA sequence: TGTGCCAGCAGGCGAGACACCATGAACACTGAAGCTTTCTTT. V usage is TRBV6-2 or TRBV6-3 and J usage is TRBJ1-1; no clear D gene. V lost 6 bases, J lost 0 bases, and 11 bases lay in between. This CDR3 is 14 amino acids long. Germline assignment: CDR1 MNHEY and CDR2 SVGEGT.

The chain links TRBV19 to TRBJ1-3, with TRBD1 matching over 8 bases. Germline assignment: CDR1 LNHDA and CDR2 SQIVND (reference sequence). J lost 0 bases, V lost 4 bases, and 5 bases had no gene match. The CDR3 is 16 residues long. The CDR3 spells CASSKDRASSGNTIYF. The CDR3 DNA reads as TGTGCCAGTAGTAAGGACAGGGCAAGCTCTGGAAACACCATATATTTT.

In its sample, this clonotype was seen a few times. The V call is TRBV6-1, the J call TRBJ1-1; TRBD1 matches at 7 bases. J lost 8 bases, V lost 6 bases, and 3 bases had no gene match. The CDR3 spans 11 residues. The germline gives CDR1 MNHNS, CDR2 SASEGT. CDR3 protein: CASSRGGEAFF. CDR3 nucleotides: TGTGCCAGCAGCCGAGGGGGCGAAGCTTTCTTT.

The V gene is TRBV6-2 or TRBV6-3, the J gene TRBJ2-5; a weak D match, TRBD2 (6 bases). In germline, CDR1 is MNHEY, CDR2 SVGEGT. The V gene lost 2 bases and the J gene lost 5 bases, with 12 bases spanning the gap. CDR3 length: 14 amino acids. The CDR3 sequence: CASSYSLGGETQYF. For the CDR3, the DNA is TGTGCCAGCAGTTACAGTCTTGGAGGGGAGACCCAGTACTTC.

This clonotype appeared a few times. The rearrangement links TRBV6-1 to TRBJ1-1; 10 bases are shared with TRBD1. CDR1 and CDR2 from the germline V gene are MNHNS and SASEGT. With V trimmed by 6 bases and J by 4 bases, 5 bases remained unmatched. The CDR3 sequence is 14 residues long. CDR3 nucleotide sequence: TGTGCCAGCAGCCTTGGGACAGGGGTCACTGAAGCTTTCTTT. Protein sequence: CASSLGTGVTEAFF.